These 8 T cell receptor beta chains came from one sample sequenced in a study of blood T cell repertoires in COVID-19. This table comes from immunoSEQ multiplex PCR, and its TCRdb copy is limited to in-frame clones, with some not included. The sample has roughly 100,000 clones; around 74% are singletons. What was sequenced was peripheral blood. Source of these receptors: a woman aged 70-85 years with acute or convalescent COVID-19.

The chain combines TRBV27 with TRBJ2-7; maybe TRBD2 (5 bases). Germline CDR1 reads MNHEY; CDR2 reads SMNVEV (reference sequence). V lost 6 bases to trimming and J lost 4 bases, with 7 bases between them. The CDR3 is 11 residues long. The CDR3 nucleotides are TGTGCCAGCAGAAGAGGGTACGAGCAGTACTTC. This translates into CASRRGYEQYF.

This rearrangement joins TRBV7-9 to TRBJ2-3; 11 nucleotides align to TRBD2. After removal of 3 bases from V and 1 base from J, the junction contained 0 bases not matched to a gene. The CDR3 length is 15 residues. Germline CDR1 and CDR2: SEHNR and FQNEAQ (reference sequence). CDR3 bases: TGTGCCAGCAGCTTGACTAGCGGGGGCACAGATACGCAGTATTTT. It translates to CASSLTSGGTDTQYF.

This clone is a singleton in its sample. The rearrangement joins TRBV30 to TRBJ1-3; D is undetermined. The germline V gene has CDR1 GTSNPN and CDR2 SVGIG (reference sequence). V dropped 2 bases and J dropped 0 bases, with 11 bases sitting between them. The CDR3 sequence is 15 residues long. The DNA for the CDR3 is TGTGCCTGGAGTCGTATGCCGAGCTCTGGAAACACCATATATTTT. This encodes CAWSRMPSSGNTIYF.

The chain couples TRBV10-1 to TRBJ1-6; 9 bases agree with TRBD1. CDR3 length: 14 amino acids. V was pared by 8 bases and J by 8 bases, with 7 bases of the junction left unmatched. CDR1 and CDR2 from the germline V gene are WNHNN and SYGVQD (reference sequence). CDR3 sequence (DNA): TGCGCCAGCCCGCATAGGACAGGGGATTCACCCCTCCACTTT. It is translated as CASPHRTGDSPLHF.

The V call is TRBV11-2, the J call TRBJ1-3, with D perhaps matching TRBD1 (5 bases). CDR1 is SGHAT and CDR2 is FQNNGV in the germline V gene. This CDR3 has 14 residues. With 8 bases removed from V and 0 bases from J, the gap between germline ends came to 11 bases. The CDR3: CASQRQFSGNTIYF. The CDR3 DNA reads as TGTGCCAGCCAACGACAGTTCTCTGGAAACACCATATATTTT.

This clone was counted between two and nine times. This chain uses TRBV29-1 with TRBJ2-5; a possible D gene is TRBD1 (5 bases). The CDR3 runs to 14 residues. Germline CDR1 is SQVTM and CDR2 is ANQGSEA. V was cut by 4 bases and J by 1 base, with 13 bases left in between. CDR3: CSVVAGWAQETQYF. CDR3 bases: TGCAGCGTTGTGGCAGGGTGGGCCCAAGAGACCCAGTACTTC.

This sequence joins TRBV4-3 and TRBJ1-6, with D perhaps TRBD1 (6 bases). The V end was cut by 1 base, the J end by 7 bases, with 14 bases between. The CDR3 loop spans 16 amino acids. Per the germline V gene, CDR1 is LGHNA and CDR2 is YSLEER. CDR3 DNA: TGCGCCAGCAGCCAAGTCGGCAGGGGCGGCAATTCACCCCTCCACTTT. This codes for CASSQVGRGGNSPLHF.

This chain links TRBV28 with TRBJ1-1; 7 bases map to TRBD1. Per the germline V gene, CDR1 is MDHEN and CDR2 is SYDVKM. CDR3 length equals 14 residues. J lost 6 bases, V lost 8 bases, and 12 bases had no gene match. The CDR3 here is CASPPPTGRSEAFF. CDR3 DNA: TGTGCCAGCCCCCCCCCGACAGGGAGGTCTGAAGCTTTCTTT. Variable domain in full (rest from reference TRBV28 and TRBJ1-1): DVKVTQSSRYLVKRTGEKVFLECVQDMDHENMFWYRQDPGLGLRLIYFSYDVKMKEKGDIPEGYSVSREKKERFSLILESASTNQTSMYLCASPPPTGRSEAFFGQGTRLTVV.